This T cell receptor (beta chain) is from a study of T-cell memory formation after mild COVID-19. Study results and caveats: A balance of CD4 and CD8 characterized clones contracting day 15 to 85, whereas later expanders leaned CD4+.

Within the sample, this clonotype is medium-sized. Its matching antigen is unknown. TCRdb called the 5' RACE reads again in MiXCR, with one record for every CDR3 protein. The table records about 45,000 distinct CDR3 sequences, roughly 9.8% of them present only once. V was pared by 1 base and J by 6 bases, with 13 bases between. The CDR3 is made up of 15 amino acids. The receptor was isolated from an adult woman who had mild COVID-19 (a few samples of this study predate the infection). Cell type and time point are not known. V is TRBV12-3 or TRBV12-4 and J is TRBJ2-1; TRBD2 might be the D (5 bases). Input material: PBMCs or a T cell subset sorted from them (not recorded which). The CDR3: CASSLESGMGNEQFF. The CDR3 nucleotides are TGTGCCAGCAGTTTAGAATCGGGAATGGGCAATGAGCAGTTCTTC.